Each of the 7 T cell receptor beta chains below was sequenced from the same sample in a study of T cells in tumors after PD-1 blockade. This table comes from immunoSEQ multiplex PCR, and its TCRdb copy is limited to in-frame clones, with some not included. The data contain 45,000 to 60,000 clones, more than 60% of them seen just once; the ten biggest clones take up 8% to 10%. Sequencing used PBMCs, obtained before anti-PD-1 therapy. These TCRs come from a human donor with advanced basal cell or squamous cell carcinoma (not recorded which).

In this sample, this clone turned up once. The rearrangement links TRBV28 to TRBJ1-2; D ambiguous. V was pared by 3 bases and J by 4 bases, with 15 bases between. The CDR3 is made up of 15 amino acids. CDR1 MDHEN and CDR2 SYDVKM come from the germline V gene. Here the CDR3 DNA reads TGTGCCAGCAGTTTCGGGCGGAGGGTTACCTATGGCTACACCTTC. Amino acid sequence: CASSFGRRVTYGYTF.

The genes are TRBV29-1 and TRBJ1-1; 10 bases are shared with TRBD1. Trimming removed 6 bases from V and 4 bases from J; junction bases left unmatched: 11. CDR3 length: 15 residues. Germline CDR1 is SQVTM and CDR2 is ANQGSEA. The chain's CDR3 is CSVNFGTGAGTEAFF. For the CDR3, the DNA is TGCAGCGTGAACTTTGGGACAGGGGCGGGCACTGAAGCTTTCTTT.

Here the CDR3 reads CASRPGTAAYAGQFF. Written as DNA, the CDR3 is TGTGCCAGTAGGCCAGGTACGGCCGCCTATGCTGGGCAGTTCTTC. This chain connects TRBV19 to TRBJ2-1; no reliable D call. This CDR3 contains 15 residues. V was trimmed by 6 bases and J by 12 bases, leaving 24 bases between them. Per germline, CDR1 LNHDA and CDR2 SQIVND (reference sequence).

This clone was seen a handful of times. The V gene is TRBV7-2, the J gene TRBJ2-5; possible D gene TRBD2, 5 bases. Germline V CDR1 and CDR2: SGHTA, FQGNSA. Trimming stripped 2 bases from V and 4 bases from J, with 23 bases between. CDR3 length: 18 residues. The CDR3 DNA reads TGTGCCAGCAGCTTATTATCGAGCGGAGAATGGGCGGCAGAGACCCAGTACTTC. Translation gives CASSLLSSGEWAAETQYF. The complete variable domain, with remaining parts taken from reference TRBV7-2 and TRBJ2-5, reads GAGVSQSPSNKVTEKGKDVELRCDPISGHTALYWYRQSLGQGLEFLIYFQGNSAPDKSGLPSDRFSAERTGGSVSTLTIQRTQQEDSAVYLCASSLLSSGEWAAETQYFGPGTRLLVL.

This rearrangement joins TRBV21-1 to TRBJ2-1; TRBD2 is the table's D call and was not checked against the DNA. TRBV21-1 is a recognized pseudogene. The CDR3 sequence is 14 residues long. Here the CDR3 reads CASRLPGLNNEQFF. The CDR3 nucleotides are TGTGCCAGCAGGCTCCCGGGACTAAACAATGAGCAGTTCTTC.

This clone came up a few times. The rearrangement links TRBV14 to TRBJ1-1; D is unresolved. Germline CDR1 reads SGHDN; CDR2 reads FVKESK. V was clipped by 4 bases and J by 3 bases, with 3 bases between them. This CDR3 region has 11 residues. The CDR3 protein is CASSRHTEAFF. The CDR3 region has the DNA TGTGCCAGCAGCCGGCACACTGAAGCTTTCTTT.

The chain combines TRBV27 with TRBJ2-3; D gene uncertain. In germline, CDR1 is MNHEY, CDR2 SMNVEV (reference sequence). Between the trimmed V and J ends, which lost 4 bases and 1 base, there was a span of 6 bases. CDR3 length: 13 amino acids. The CDR3 DNA is TGTGCCAGCAGTTCCCACCGCACAGATACGCAGTATTTT. Translated: CASSSHRTDTQYF.